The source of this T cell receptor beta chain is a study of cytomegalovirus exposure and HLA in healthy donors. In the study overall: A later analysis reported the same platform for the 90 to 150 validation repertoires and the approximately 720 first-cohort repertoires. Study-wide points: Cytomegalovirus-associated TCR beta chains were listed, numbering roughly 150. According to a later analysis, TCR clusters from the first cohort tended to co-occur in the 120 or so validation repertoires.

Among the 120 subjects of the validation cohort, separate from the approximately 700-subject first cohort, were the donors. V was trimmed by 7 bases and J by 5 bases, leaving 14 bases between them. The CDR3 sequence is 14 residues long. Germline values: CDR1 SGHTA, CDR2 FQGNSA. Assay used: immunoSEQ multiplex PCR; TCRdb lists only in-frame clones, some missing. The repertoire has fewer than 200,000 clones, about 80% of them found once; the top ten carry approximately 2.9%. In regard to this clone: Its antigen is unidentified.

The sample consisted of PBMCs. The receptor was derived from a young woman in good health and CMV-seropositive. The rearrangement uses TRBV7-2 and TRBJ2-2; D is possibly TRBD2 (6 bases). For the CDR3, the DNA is TGTGCCAGCATCCCCGGGGGAGGTACCGGGGAGCTGTTTTTT. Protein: CASIPGGGTGELFF.